Sequencing of this T cell receptor beta chain was carried out in a study of pediatric ulcerative colitis. General study results and limits: Ulcerative colitis patients shared more blood-rectal clones than controls.

As for this clone: Its specificity is unknown.

The survey-level immunoSEQ assay was used. TCRdb keeps only in-frame clones here, not all; method: immunoSEQ multiplex PCR. The sample contains 36,000 or so clones, around 73% of which appear only once. The rectum was sampled with one to two pinch biopsies at colonoscopy. Germline CDR1 reads MDHEN; CDR2 reads SYDVKM. V dropped 4 bases and J dropped 12 bases, with 16 bases sitting between them. This CDR3 is 12 amino acids long. The sequence was collected from a boy aged 10-17 years with moderate ulcerative colitis. The specimen was gut tissue. V and J are TRBV28 and TRBJ2-7; D ambiguous. CDR3 in amino acids: CASSSASRNVYF. In DNA, the CDR3 is TGTGCCAGCAGTTCCGCCTCCCGGAATGTGTACTTC.